This TCR beta chain was captured in a study of cytomegalovirus exposure and HLA in healthy donors. PCR primers comprised 60 Vbeta and 13 Jbeta primers. Assay: immunoSEQ multiplex PCR; the TCRdb copy retains only in-frame clones and omits some. The profile shows 180,000 or so clones, around 80% of them singletons. The CDR3 contains 13 residues. J gave up 4 bases and V 4 bases, and 4 bases lay outside the gene matches. In germline, CDR1 is GTSNPN, CDR2 SVGIG (reference sequence). Findings and caveats of the study: A link between a missense DCLRE1C variant and TCR beta V- and J-gene trimming emerged from a later analysis. It emerged from a later analysis that several of the most significant clusters appeared to be linked to common viral pathogens. The listing of approximately 160 TCR beta chains classed them as cytomegalovirus-associated. Immune exposure data for these donors was limited to CMV serostatus.

This clone has only a few counts. Its target is not known. Material: PBMCs. The receptor's source is a man aged 18-30 years in good health and CMV-seronegative. This chain uses TRBV30 with TRBJ1-3; 7 nucleotides agree with TRBD1. CDR3 sequence (DNA): TGTGCCTGGACCGAGGACAGGGGAAACACCATATATTTT. Translating it yields CAWTEDRGNTIYF.